One and the same sample provided the 9 T cell receptor beta chains below, sequenced in a study of glioma-infiltrating T cells. Using RNA template, CDR3s of TCR alpha and beta were amplified with iRepertoire arm-PCR. TCRdb passed the multiplex PCR reads through MiXCR, listing each CDR3 protein once. The sample has a few hundred thousand distinct CDR3 sequences; roughly two fifths are singletons. The sequencing input was glioma tissue, nonneoplastic brain tissue, or PBMCs (not recorded which). These receptors were obtained from a human donor with low-grade glioma or glioblastoma, undergoing nonglioma brain surgery, or in good health (not recorded which).

Note on this clonotype: One end of the junction is discordant with germline, which a read error may explain. This chain uses TRBV6-5 with TRBJ2-2; weak D call: TRBD2 (5 bases). The CDR3 totals 14 residues. Germline V gives CDR1 MNHEY, CDR2 SVGAGI. The CDR3 spells CASSYSGGTGDLFF. CDR3 in DNA: TGTGCCAGCAGTTACTCGGGCGGAACCGGGGATCTGTTTTTT.

This clonotype was seen many times. The J gene is TRBJ2-5, the V gene TRBV20-1, with 10 bases matching TRBD2. Germline assignment: CDR1 DFQATT and CDR2 SNEGSKA (reference sequence). Trimming took 7 bases from V and 4 from J; bases not matched to a gene: 12. The CDR3 has 15 residues. The CDR3 sequence is CSGRVASGSGETQYF. The DNA of the CDR3 is TGCAGTGGGCGGGTCGCTAGCGGGAGCGGAGAGACCCAGTACTTC.

V gene TRBV2 combines with J gene TRBJ2-3; D gene ambiguous. The V end was cut by 6 bases, the J end by 5 bases, with 12 bases between. CDR3 length: 13 residues. Germline loops: CDR1 SNHLY, CDR2 FYNNEI. This chain's CDR3 is CASRDALRDTQYF. Here the CDR3 DNA reads TGTGCCAGCAGGGACGCCCTGAGAGATACGCAGTATTTT.

The V gene is TRBV7-9, the J gene TRBJ1-2; D possibly corresponds to TRBD1 (5 bases). Looked up from germline, CDR1 is SEHNR and CDR2 is FQNEAQ (reference sequence). V dropped 8 bases and J dropped 6 bases, with 16 bases sitting between them. The CDR3 sequence is 13 residues long. This CDR3 is CASRPGRDDGYTF. As DNA, the CDR3 is TGTGCCAGCCGCCCAGGCAGGGATGATGGCTACACCTTC. Complete variable domain (other parts from reference TRBV7-9 and TRBJ1-2): DTGVSQNPRHKITKRGQNVTFRCDPISEHNRLYWYRQTLGQGPEFLTYFQNEAQLEKSRLLSDRFSAERPKGSFSTLEIQRTEQGDSAMYLCASRPGRDDGYTFGSGTRLTVV.

This clonotype was counted many times. The V gene is TRBV27, the J gene TRBJ2-7, with TRBD1 matching over 9 bases. CDR1 and CDR2 from the germline V gene are MNHEY and SMNVEV (reference sequence). J was trimmed by 2 bases and V by 4 bases; bases with no gene match: 3. CDR3 length: 14 amino acids. The CDR3 spells CASSWTGATYEQYF. CDR3 DNA: TGTGCCAGCAGTTGGACAGGGGCGACCTACGAGCAGTACTTC.

Note on this clonotype: Germline is not matched at one junction end, which may reflect a read error. J is TRBJ2-7 and V is TRBV29-1; weak D call: TRBD2 (5 bases). The V gene's germline CDR1 is SQVTM and CDR2 ANQGSEA. The CDR3 sequence is 11 residues long. The CDR3, as DNA: TGCGGCGTTAAACGGGGATACGAGCAGTACTTC. Protein: CGVKRGYEQYF.

The chain recombines TRBV20-1 with TRBJ2-3, with D possibly called TRBD1 or TRBD2 (6 bases each). Germline V gene sequence: CDR1 DFQATT, CDR2 SNEGSKA (reference sequence). Trimming cost V 1 base and J 8 bases, with 13 bases left between them. CDR3 length equals 13 residues. The CDR3 protein is CSARGYREVTQYF. The CDR3 coding sequence is TGCAGTGCTAGAGGCTACAGGGAGGTTACGCAGTATTTT.

The rearrangement links TRBV7-2 to TRBJ2-5, with 7 bases that match TRBD1. This CDR3 comprises 14 residues. Germline-derived CDR1 and CDR2 are SGHTA and FQGNSA. Trimming cost V 5 bases and J 6 bases; bases outside gene matches: 9. The CDR3 coding sequence is TGTGCCAGCAGCCTTGGACAGGCCCTTAAGACCCAGTACTTC. This sequence encodes CASSLGQALKTQYF. Using reference TRBV7-2 and TRBJ2-5 for the parts outside the CDR3, the full variable domain is GAGVSQSPSNKVTEKGKDVELRCDPISGHTALYWYRQSLGQGLEFLIYFQGNSAPDKSGLPSDRFSAERTGGSVSTLTIQRTQQEDSAVYLCASSLGQALKTQYFGPGTRLLVL.

Notes on this clonotype: At one end the junction does not follow the germline gene, possibly because of a read error. This chain joins TRBV20-1 and TRBJ2-5; 12 bases map to TRBD2. The CDR3 has 19 amino acids. Germline CDR1 reads DFQATT; CDR2 reads SNEGSKA (reference sequence). The CDR3 is CSATRPPGLAGHPQEIQYF. The CDR3 nucleotides read TGCAGTGCTACCCGTCCTCCGGGACTAGCGGGCCACCCGCAAGAGATCCAGTACTTC.